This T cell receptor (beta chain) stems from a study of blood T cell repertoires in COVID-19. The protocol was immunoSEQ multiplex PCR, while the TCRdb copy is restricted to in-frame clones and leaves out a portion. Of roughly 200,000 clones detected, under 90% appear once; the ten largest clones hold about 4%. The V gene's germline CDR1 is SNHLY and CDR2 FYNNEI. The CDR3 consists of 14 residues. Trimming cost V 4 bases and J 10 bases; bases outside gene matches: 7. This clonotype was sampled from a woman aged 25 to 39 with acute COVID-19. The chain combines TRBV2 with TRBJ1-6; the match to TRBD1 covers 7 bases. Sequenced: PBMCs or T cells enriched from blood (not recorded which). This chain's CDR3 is CASSVEGATSPLHF. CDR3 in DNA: TGTGCCAGCAGTGTTGAGGGGGCAACCTCACCCCTCCACTTT.